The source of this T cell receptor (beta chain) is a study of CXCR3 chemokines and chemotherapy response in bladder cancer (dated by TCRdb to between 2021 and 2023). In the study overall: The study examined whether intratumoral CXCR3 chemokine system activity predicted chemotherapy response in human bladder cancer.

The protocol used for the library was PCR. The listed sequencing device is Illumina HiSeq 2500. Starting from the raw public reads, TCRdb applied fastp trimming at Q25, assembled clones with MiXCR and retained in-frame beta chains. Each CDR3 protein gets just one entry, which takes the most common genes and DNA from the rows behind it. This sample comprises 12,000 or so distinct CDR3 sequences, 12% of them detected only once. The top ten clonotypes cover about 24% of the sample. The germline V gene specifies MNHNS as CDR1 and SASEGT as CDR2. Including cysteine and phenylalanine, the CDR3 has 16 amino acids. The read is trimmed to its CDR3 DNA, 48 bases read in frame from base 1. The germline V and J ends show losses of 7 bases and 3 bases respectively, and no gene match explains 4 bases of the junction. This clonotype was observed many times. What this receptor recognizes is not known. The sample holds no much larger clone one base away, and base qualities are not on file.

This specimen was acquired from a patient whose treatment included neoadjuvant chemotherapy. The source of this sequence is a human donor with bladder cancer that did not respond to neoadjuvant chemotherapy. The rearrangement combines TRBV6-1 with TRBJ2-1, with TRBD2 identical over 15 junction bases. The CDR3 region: CASTGTSGRHYNEQFF. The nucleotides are TGTGCCAGCACCGGGACTAGCGGGAGGCACTACAATGAGCAGTTCTTC.